This T cell receptor (beta chain) was recovered during a study of blood T cell repertoires in COVID-19. Background on the study: Samples taken during acute and convalescent COVID-19 were collected in the United States, Italy and Spain. The cDNA or gDNA used as material had been derived from T cells, B-cell-depleted T cells, or PBMCs.

Methods used by the authors: Reference gene primer amplification gave nucleated cell count estimates. Profiled with immunoSEQ multiplex PCR; TCRdb holds only in-frame clones, not every one. The D gene and trimming were derived from the DNA, and the V and J assignments and clone size from that table. The sample contains some 200,000 clones, approximately 86% of which appear only once. V lost 4 bases and J lost 4; bases outside the gene matches: 6. Germline V CDR1 and CDR2: LGHDT, YNNKEL (reference sequence). The CDR3 length is 15 residues. Patients from Seattle were sampled longitudinally, starting during active infection.

The sequencing sample was made of peripheral blood. The chain recombines TRBV3-1 (or the pseudogene TRBV3-2) with TRBJ2-7, with 11 bases identical to TRBD1. The TCR originated in a man in his sixties with COVID-19, enrolled during active disease. The CDR3 DNA reads as TGTGCCAGCAGCCTCGGACAGGGGGCAGTTTACGAGCAGTACTTC. Protein product: CASSLGQGAVYEQYF.